This TCR beta chain comes out of a study of cytomegalovirus exposure and HLA in healthy donors. On the study more broadly: Within the Caucasian-associated ancestry cluster were 65% to 85% of the approximately 400 genotyped donors.

In the PCR, 60 Vbeta and 13 Jbeta primers were used. Generated by immunoSEQ multiplex PCR, the TCRdb table keeps only in-frame clones and is missing some. This sample has about 150,000 clones, with roughly 79% found just once. The sample taken for sequencing was PBMCs. The origin of this receptor is a man between 18 and 35 years old in good health and CMV-seronegative.

The DNA of the CDR3 is TGTGCCAGCACCGCCGCCGAGATGAACACTGAAGCTTTCTTT. The encoded protein is CASTAAEMNTEAFF. The rearrangement links TRBV6-6 to TRBJ1-1, with D hard to call. The CDR3 is 14 residues long. Trimming took 7 bases from V and 0 from J, leaving 12 bases between them. Germline V gene lookup returns CDR1 MNHNY and CDR2 SVGAGI (reference sequence).